A single sample gave rise to the 32 T cell receptor beta chains below, sequenced in a study of CD8 T cells in ankylosing spondylitis. Each CDR3 protein gets one entry after TCRdb re-called the 5' RACE reads with MiXCR. The data show a few hundred thousand distinct CDR3 sequences, about 19% seen once. Specimen: blood, either unsorted or a sorted T cell fraction (not recorded which). The receptors derive from a male donor with ankylosing spondylitis or in good health (not recorded which).

The rearrangement uses TRBV15 and TRBJ1-6; D is ambiguous. Germline CDR1 is LNHNV and CDR2 is YYDKDF (reference sequence). The CDR3 contains 15 residues. Deletions cut 1 base from V and 6 bases from J, with 10 bases between. CDR3 sequence (DNA): TGTGCCACCAGCAGAGGAGTTGTGGGTAATTCACCCCTCCACTTT. This translates into CATSRGVVGNSPLHF. Filled out from reference TRBV15 and TRBJ1-6, the complete variable domain reads DAMVIQNPRYQVTQFGKPVTLSCSQTLNHNVMYWYQQKSSQAPKLLFHYYDKDFNNEADTPDNFQSRRPNTSFCFLDIRSPGLGDTAMYLCATSRGVVGNSPLHFGNGTRLTVT.

At least ten counts were recorded for this clonotype. The chain is built from TRBV27 and TRBJ1-5; D unclear. V gave up 3 bases and J gave up 0 bases, with 9 bases separating them. This CDR3 is 15 amino acids long. The V gene's germline CDR1 is MNHEY and CDR2 SMNVEV (reference sequence). The CDR3 bases are TGTGCCAGCAGTTTGATGGGGTATAGCAATCAGCCCCAGCATTTT. Protein sequence: CASSLMGYSNQPQHF.

The chain is built from TRBV15 and TRBJ1-2, with D unclear. Germline CDR1 LNHNV, CDR2 YYDKDF (reference sequence). The V and J ends lost 6 bases and 4 bases respectively, with 9 bases between them. CDR3 length: 12 residues. The CDR3 loop is CATSERAYGYTF. CDR3 nucleotides: TGTGCCACCAGTGAGAGGGCCTATGGCTACACCTTC.

As concerns this clonotype: A much larger clone differs by one base, so this may be a read error. The V call is TRBV29-1, the J call TRBJ1-1, with a tentative D call TRBD1 (5 bases). The CDR3 sequence is 13 residues long. Germline CDR1 reads SQVTM; CDR2 reads ANQGSEA. Here the CDR3 reads CGVHRKKNTEAFF. The CDR3 nucleotides read TGCGGCGTCCACAGGAAAAAGAACACTGAAGCTTTCTTT. Filled out from reference TRBV29-1 and TRBJ1-1, the complete variable domain reads SAVISQKPSRDICQRGTSLTIQCQVDSQVTMMFWYRQQPGQSLTLIATANQGSEATYESGFVIDKFPISRPNLTFSTLTVSNMSPEDSSIYLCGVHRKKNTEAFFGQGTRLTVV.

The chain couples TRBV10-3 to TRBJ1-4; D is unresolved. Deletions cut 0 bases from V and 5 bases from J, with 10 bases between. Germline CDR1 ENHRY, CDR2 SYGVKD. This CDR3 comprises 15 residues. CDR3 bases: TGTGCCATCAGTGAGTCCGCGGCGGGGAATGAAAAACTGTTTTTT. Its translation: CAISESAAGNEKLFF.

CDR3 in amino acids: CASSLDPLGNSPLHF. In nucleotides, the CDR3 is TGTGCCAGCAGTTTGGACCCTCTGGGGAATTCACCCCTCCACTTT. This chain uses TRBV12-3 or TRBV12-4 with TRBJ1-6, with D unresolved. This CDR3 is built from 15 residues. The V and J ends lost 3 bases and 7 bases respectively, with 13 bases between them.

This clonotype was observed at least ten times. The J gene is TRBJ1-1, the V gene TRBV9; TRBD1 might be the D (5 bases). The V and J ends lost 3 bases and 1 base respectively, with 7 bases between them. The germline gives CDR1 SGDLS, CDR2 YYNGEE. The CDR3 spans 13 residues. CDR3 in amino acids: CASSAGANTEAFF. The CDR3 region has the DNA TGTGCCAGCAGCGCCGGGGCGAACACTGAAGCTTTCTTT.

This clonotype occurred many times. This chain connects TRBV10-3 to TRBJ1-4; D remains unclear. CDR1 and CDR2 (germline): ENHRY, SYGVKD. The ends were cut back, 6 bases at V and 8 bases at J, with 13 bases in the middle. The CDR3 is 13 amino acids. The CDR3 DNA is TGTGCCATCAGCCGGGGTATGGAGGAAAAACTGTTTTTT. Residues: CAISRGMEEKLFF.

This clonotype was detected ten times or more. The J gene is TRBJ1-1, the V gene TRBV9, with no clear D. Germline CDR1 is SGDLS and CDR2 is YYNGEE. V was trimmed by 0 bases and J by 5 bases, leaving 8 bases between them. The CDR3 extends over 13 amino acids. The chain's CDR3 is CASSVEMGTEAFF. The CDR3 coding sequence is TGTGCCAGCAGCGTAGAGATGGGGACTGAAGCTTTCTTT.

This rearrangement joins TRBV4-1 to TRBJ1-4, with D maybe TRBD1 (6 bases). Germline values: CDR1 MGHRA, CDR2 YSYEKL. The CDR3 runs to 14 residues. With 2 bases removed from V and 8 bases from J, the gap between germline ends came to 12 bases. The CDR3 loop reads CASSQTGNGEKLFF. The DNA of the CDR3 is TGCGCCAGCAGCCAAACAGGGAATGGAGAAAAACTGTTTTTT.

The chain uses TRBV5-6 and TRBJ2-5, with D possibly matching TRBD2 (7 bases). This CDR3 has 15 amino acids. Germline V gives CDR1 SGHDT, CDR2 YYEEEE. Trimming shortened V by 4 bases and J by 0 bases, and 13 bases separated the two germline ends. The CDR3 loop is CASSTGGRYQETQYF. The CDR3 DNA is TGTGCCAGCAGCACCGGGGGGCGGTACCAAGAGACCCAGTACTTC.

The gene calls are TRBV6-1 and TRBJ1-6; perhaps TRBD1 as D (6 bases). CDR3 length equals 16 residues. V was pared by 0 bases and J by 6 bases, with 12 bases between. Germline loops: CDR1 MNHNS, CDR2 SASEGT. For the CDR3, the DNA is TGTGCCAGCAGTGAAGCGTCAACAGGGATTAATTCACCCCTCCACTTT. Translated: CASSEASTGINSPLHF.

This clonotype was observed a few times. The chain joins TRBV29-1 to TRBJ2-3; D not certain. With 4 bases removed from V and 0 bases from J, the gap between germline ends came to 11 bases. The CDR3 totals 14 residues. Germline V gene lookup returns CDR1 SQVTM and CDR2 ANQGSEA. The CDR3 DNA reads as TGCAGCGTTGTCTCGTCCGGGAGCACAGATACGCAGTATTTT. Translated: CSVVSSGSTDTQYF.

This chain uses TRBV14 with TRBJ2-1; the D is unclear. V was clipped by 4 bases and J by 9 bases, with 13 bases between them. The CDR3 runs to 13 residues. The germline gives CDR1 SGHDN, CDR2 FVKESK. CDR3 DNA sequence: TGTGCCAGCAGCCCCCAGAGTGTGGGTGAGCAGTTCTTC. As protein: CASSPQSVGEQFF.

This clonotype was observed at least ten times. The DNA is left out, because the CDR3 cannot be placed on it with certainty; the CDR3 is given as TCRdb lists it. The chain uses TRBV6-5 and TRBJ2-1; no DNA check was done on the table's D call, TRBD1. Per the germline V gene, CDR1 is MNHEY and CDR2 is SVGAGI. The CDR3 contains 15 residues when both ends are counted. This chain's CDR3 is CASSTSTGSYNEQFF.

This sequence joins TRBV29-1 and TRBJ2-1, with 10 positions matching TRBD1. Looked up from germline, CDR1 is SQVTM and CDR2 is ANQGSEA. The CDR3 extends over 14 amino acids. V lost 6 bases and J lost 7; bases outside the gene matches: 9. CDR3 residues: CSVRGQGQGNEQFF. CDR3 sequence (DNA): TGCAGCGTAAGGGGACAGGGGCAGGGGAATGAGCAGTTCTTC.

This chain connects TRBV7-9 to TRBJ1-1; D possibly corresponds to TRBD1 (6 bases). Germline values: CDR1 SEHNR, CDR2 FQNEAQ (reference sequence). V was trimmed by 1 base and J by 0 bases, leaving 9 bases between them. The CDR3 extends over 15 amino acids. CDR3 region: CASSLEGGLNTEAFF. The CDR3 coding sequence is TGTGCCAGCAGCTTAGAGGGGGGATTGAACACTGAAGCTTTCTTT.

This sequence joins TRBV20-1 and TRBJ2-7; the match to TRBD2 covers 7 bases. Germline-derived CDR1 and CDR2 are DFQATT and SNEGSKA (reference sequence). With 5 bases clipped from V and 3 bases from J, the junction kept 4 bases outside the gene matches. The CDR3 has 12 residues. CDR3 nucleotide sequence: TGCAGTGCTCTGGGGGGGATCTACGAGCAGTACGTC. Translation gives CSALGGIYEQYV.

The V gene is TRBV3-1, the J gene TRBJ1-1; a weak D match, TRBD1 (6 bases). CDR1 is LGHDT, CDR2 YNNKEL, per germline (reference sequence). Between the trimmed V and J ends, which lost 1 base and 4 bases, there was a span of 16 bases. The CDR3 totals 16 residues. In DNA, the CDR3 is TGTGCCAGCAGCCAAGTTACAGCCAGGGGCAGCACTGAAGCTTTCTTT. This sequence encodes CASSQVTARGSTEAFF.

The chain recombines TRBV3-1 with TRBJ2-1; 9 bases align to TRBD2. The CDR3 is 17 residues long. The V gene end was trimmed by 4 bases and the J gene end by 0 bases; junction bases not matched to a gene: 7. Germline loops: CDR1 LGHDT, CDR2 YNNKEL (reference sequence). The CDR3 sequence is CASSPFSGGSSYNEQFF. CDR3 nucleotides: TGTGCCAGCAGCCCTTTTAGCGGGGGTAGCTCCTACAATGAGCAGTTCTTC.

Only a few counts were recorded for this clonotype. The CDR3, as DNA: TGTGCCAGCAGTTTATTGGCAGAAGTCGGCTATGGCTACACCTTC. Residues: CASSLLAEVGYGYTF. The chain carries TRBV28 and TRBJ1-2, with unresolved D. V lost 1 base and J lost 4, with 13 bases in between. CDR1 and CDR2 (germline): MDHEN, SYDVKM. This CDR3 comprises 15 residues.

This clonotype was detected ten times or more. This chain connects TRBV29-1 to TRBJ2-1; possibly TRBD2 for D (5 bases). Trimming pared 2 bases from V and 2 bases from J, leaving 10 bases between. The germline gives CDR1 SQVTM, CDR2 ANQGSEA. This CDR3 is 14 amino acids long. CDR3 loop: CSVELGRTYNEQFF. The CDR3 coding sequence is TGCAGCGTTGAATTAGGGAGAACCTACAATGAGCAGTTCTTC.

In its sample, this clonotype was seen a few times. This sequence joins TRBV15 and TRBJ2-6; D remains unclear. The V end was cut by 5 bases, the J end by 2 bases, with 7 bases between. The CDR3 spans 14 residues. Germline CDR1 and CDR2: LNHNV and YYDKDF (reference sequence). The CDR3 bases are TGTGCCACCAGCGCGCAAACTGGGGCCAACGTCCTGACTTTC. Protein sequence: CATSAQTGANVLTF.

This clonotype was observed at least ten times. The rearrangement joins TRBV3-1 to TRBJ2-1; D is unresolved. The CDR3 contains 11 residues. Germline loops: CDR1 LGHDT, CDR2 YNNKEL (reference sequence). V was shortened by 3 bases and J by 6 bases, with 3 bases between the two germline ends. The CDR3: CASSQANEQFF. Here the CDR3 DNA reads TGTGCCAGCAGCCAGGCCAATGAGCAGTTCTTC.

This clonotype was seen a handful of times. The chain links TRBV6-6 to TRBJ2-5, with D possibly matching TRBD2 (5 bases). CDR1 and CDR2 from the germline V gene are MNHNY and SVGAGI (reference sequence). Trimming took off 10 bases at V and 5 bases at J, with 8 bases between the two ends. The CDR3 loop spans 10 amino acids. The CDR3 coding sequence is TGTGCCACCACTAGTGAGACCCAGTACTTC. Protein product: CATTSETQYF.

The chain employs TRBV6-1 and TRBJ2-2; TRBD1 agrees at 8 bases. CDR3 length: 15 residues. Germline V lookup: CDR1 MNHNS, CDR2 SASEGT. The ends lost 6 bases at V and 0 bases at J; junction bases unmatched: 3. CDR3 DNA sequence: TGTGCCAGCAGCGCGGGACAGGCGAACACCGGGGAGCTGTTTTTT. It is translated as CASSAGQANTGELFF.

V gene TRBV20-1 combines with J gene TRBJ2-3; 14 nucleotides agree with TRBD2. J gave up 1 base and V 0 bases, and 9 bases lay outside the gene matches. Germline CDR1 and CDR2: DFQATT and SNEGSKA (reference sequence). This CDR3 contains 19 residues. The CDR3 protein is CSARDRRTSGRTGTDTQYF. The CDR3 DNA reads as TGCAGTGCTAGAGATAGGCGGACTAGCGGGAGGACCGGCACAGATACGCAGTATTTT.

The chain uses TRBV11-2 and TRBJ1-1; tentative D call: TRBD1 (6 bases). The CDR3 is made up of 13 amino acids. CDR1 is SGHAT and CDR2 is FQNNGV in the germline V gene. The germline V and J ends were trimmed by 5 bases and 6 bases, with 13 bases remaining between them. The CDR3 here is CASSPTGRPEAFF. CDR3 DNA: TGTGCCAGCAGCCCCACAGGGAGACCTGAAGCTTTCTTT.

The chain recombines TRBV6-5 with TRBJ1-5; D unclear. V was shortened by 0 bases and J by 8 bases, with 11 bases between the two germline ends. Per germline, CDR1 MNHEY and CDR2 SVGAGI. The CDR3 runs to 14 residues. The CDR3 DNA is TGTGCCAGCAGTTACTCGACACAGCTTGAGCCCCAGCATTTT. Protein: CASSYSTQLEPQHF.

This clonotype occurred a few times. This sequence joins TRBV20-1 and TRBJ2-7; 7 bases fit TRBD2. Losses at the gene ends were 1 base for V and 0 bases for J; bases not matched to a gene: 3. Germline loops: CDR1 DFQATT, CDR2 SNEGSKA (reference sequence). The CDR3 is 14 amino acids. CDR3 protein: CSARVTSASYEQYV. The CDR3 coding sequence is TGCAGTGCTAGAGTAACTAGCGCCTCCTACGAGCAGTACGTC.

The chain links TRBV11-1 to TRBJ2-3, with D possibly being TRBD2 (7 bases). CDR1 and CDR2 from the germline V gene are SGHAT and FQDESV (reference sequence). The CDR3 has 15 residues. V was clipped by 2 bases and J by 2 bases, with 11 bases between them. The CDR3 DNA sequence: TGTGCCAGCAGCTTACGGGGGGCTAACACAGATACGCAGTATTTT. It yields the protein CASSLRGANTDTQYF.

This clonotype has a count of ten or more. This chain uses TRBV7-2 with TRBJ2-5; D not resolved. Germline-derived CDR1 and CDR2 are SGHTA and FQGNSA. Trimming stripped 5 bases from V and 7 bases from J, with 17 bases between. CDR3 length: 14 residues. The CDR3 DNA sequence: TGTGCCAGCAGCCTCTCTCGGCCAGCTGGGACCCAGTACTTC. Protein product: CASSLSRPAGTQYF.